The 7 T cell receptor beta chains listed next were all sequenced from one sample in a study of blood T cell repertoires in COVID-19. Measured with immunoSEQ multiplex PCR; TCRdb has only the in-frame clones, and not every one. Of roughly 250,000 clones detected, 88% appear once; the ten largest clones hold approximately 4.3%. Input material: peripheral blood. Source of these receptors: a man aged 55 to 70 who had recovered from COVID-19.

The CDR3 nucleotides are TGCGCCAGCAGGCTTCTTACTCAGGGGGATGAGCAGTTCTTC. It is translated as CASRLLTQGDEQFF. The V call is TRBV5-1, the J call TRBJ2-1; 7 bases align to TRBD1. CDR3 length equals 14 residues. With V trimmed by 5 bases and J by 8 bases, 10 bases remained unmatched. In germline, CDR1 is SGHRS, CDR2 YFSETQ.

This clone was picked up one time. V usage is TRBV19 and J usage is TRBJ2-5; 11 nucleotides match TRBD2. Germline CDR1 and CDR2: LNHDA and SQIVND (reference sequence). There are 21 residues in the CDR3. J lost 5 bases, V lost 4 bases, and 24 bases had no gene match. The CDR3, as DNA: TGTGCCAGTAGTACGGTAGCTACTAGCGGGGGCGCCTACGTTAAGGGGGAGACCCAGTACTTC. Residues: CASSTVATSGGAYVKGETQYF.

The chain carries TRBV9 and TRBJ2-7; TRBD2 might be the D (7 bases). The V gene's germline CDR1 is SGDLS and CDR2 YYNGEE. There are 15 residues in the CDR3. Deletions cut 1 base from V and 2 bases from J, with 13 bases between. The CDR3 reads CASSVQWGGPYEQYF. CDR3 DNA sequence: TGTGCCAGCAGCGTACAGTGGGGGGGGCCCTACGAGCAGTACTTC.

The chain couples TRBV24-1 to TRBJ2-2; D call uncertain. Trimming took off 7 bases at V and 4 bases at J, with 3 bases between the two ends. The CDR3 loop spans 11 amino acids. CDR1 and CDR2 from the germline V gene are KGHDR and SFDVKD. This chain's CDR3 is CATSITGELFF. DNA of the CDR3: TGTGCCACCAGCATCACCGGGGAGCTGTTTTTT.

This CDR3 reads CASSLTRAGTDTQYF. Here the CDR3 DNA reads TGTGCCAGCAGTCTGACGCGGGCCGGCACAGATACGCAGTATTTT. The V call is TRBV7-6, the J call TRBJ2-3, with a weak D call TRBD2 (5 bases). The CDR3 covers 15 residues. The germline V and J ends were trimmed by 6 bases and 1 base, with 14 bases remaining between them. Per germline, CDR1 SGHVS and CDR2 FNYEAQ.

The CDR3 DNA reads TGTGCCAGCAGTTACTCCTTTGGACTAGCGGGGGGATTGGATACGCAGTATTTT. This gives the protein CASSYSFGLAGGLDTQYF. V is TRBV6-2 or TRBV6-3 and J is TRBJ2-3; 14 bases are a match to TRBD2. The CDR3 loop spans 18 amino acids. CDR1 MNHEY and CDR2 SVGEGT come from the germline V gene. Trimming cost V 0 bases and J 6 bases; bases outside gene matches: 8.

The chain has TRBV27 and TRBJ2-2, with 10 bases aligning to TRBD1. CDR1 MNHEY and CDR2 SMNVEV come from the germline V gene (reference sequence). This CDR3 contains 17 residues. V lost 1 base and J lost 5; bases outside the gene matches: 7. As DNA, the CDR3 is TGTGCCAGCAGTTTATGGGACAGGGGCTTGGGGACCGGGGAGCTGTTTTTT. It is translated as CASSLWDRGLGTGELFF.